The clone carrying this TCR beta chain turned up a few times. Its antigen is undetermined. CDR1 and CDR2 (germline): MNHEY, SMNVEV (reference sequence). The J segment lost 8 bases and the V segment lost 5 bases, leaving 10 bases of the junction unmatched. The CDR3 covers 16 residues. The data are from a study of T-cell memory formation after mild COVID-19. About the research overall: Clusters were largely donor specific.

TCRdb processed the 5' RACE reads anew with MiXCR; each CDR3 protein has one entry. The table records a few hundred thousand distinct CDR3 sequences, about a sixth of them present only once. The study, taken as a whole, reports: Pre-infection memory harbored some responding clones, suggesting cross-reactive memory joined. Clones shrinking from day 15 to 85 showed even CD4/CD8 mixes; later expanders tilted CD4+. The CD4+ clones that contracted clustered mainly within CM and EM, and the CD8+ clones concentrated in EMRA.

The rearrangement joins TRBV27 to TRBJ1-4; TRBD1 aligns across 11 bases. The TCR originated in a young man who had mild COVID-19 (a few samples of this study predate the infection). Cell type and time point are not known. The sample taken for sequencing was PBMCs or a T cell subset sorted from them (not recorded which). The CDR3 loop is CASSRTAGTGGEKLFF. Written as DNA, the CDR3 is TGTGCCAGCAGTAGAACAGCCGGGACAGGGGGAGAAAAACTGTTTTTT.